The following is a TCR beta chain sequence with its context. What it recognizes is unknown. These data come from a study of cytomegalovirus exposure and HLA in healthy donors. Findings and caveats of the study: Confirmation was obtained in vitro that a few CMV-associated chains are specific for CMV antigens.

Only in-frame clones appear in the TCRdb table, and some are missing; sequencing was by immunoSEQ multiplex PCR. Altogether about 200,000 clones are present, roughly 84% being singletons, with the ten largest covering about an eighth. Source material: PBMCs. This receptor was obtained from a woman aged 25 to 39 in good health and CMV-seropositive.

The CDR3 is CASSPAQGARYEQYF. CDR3 in DNA: TGTGCCAGCAGCCCCGCCCAAGGGGCGAGGTACGAGCAGTACTTC. This chain uses TRBV13 with TRBJ2-7; a possible D gene is TRBD1 (5 bases). Germline CDR1 reads PRHDT; CDR2 reads FYEKMQ (reference sequence). This CDR3 is 15 amino acids long. V was cut by 5 bases and J by 4 bases, with 18 bases left in between.